These 3 T cell receptor beta chains were all obtained from the same sample, sequenced in a study of beta chain features in type 1 diabetes. Study conclusions and caveats: A moderate, significant TCRB CDR3 shortening appeared in type 1 diabetes across four CD4+ subsets.

For these TCRs, the target antigens are not known. Expressed TCRB transcripts were sequenced because the isolated RNA had all been reverse transcribed beforehand. Assay used: immunoSEQ multiplex PCR; TCRdb lists only in-frame clones, some missing. The table records about 340,000 clones, about 14% of them present only once. The specimen was naive CD4+ T cells from blood. The receptor source for this set is a woman under 30 with type 1 diabetes.

The chain links TRBV5-6 to TRBJ2-5, with 8 bases fitting TRBD1. The CDR3 runs 14 residues. Germline values: CDR1 SGHDT, CDR2 YYEEEE. With 4 bases clipped from V and 5 bases from J, the junction kept 7 bases outside the gene matches. The CDR3 DNA reads as TGTGCCAGCAGCAGAACAGGGGGGAGGGAGACCCAGTACTTC. It codes for CASSRTGGRETQYF.

This clone turned up a few times. This chain joins TRBV7-2 and TRBJ1-2; no firm D call. V was shortened by 1 base and J by 2 bases, with 8 bases between the two germline ends. The CDR3 consists of 14 residues. Germline loops: CDR1 SGHTA, CDR2 FQGNSA. The CDR3 bases are TGTGCCAGCAGCTTAGTCGAGGGAAACTATGGCTACACCTTC. It encodes CASSLVEGNYGYTF.

This clone was seen only a few times. J is TRBJ1-1 and V is TRBV30; a weak D match, TRBD1 (5 bases). V was pared by 2 bases and J by 7 bases, with 14 bases between. Germline CDR1 reads GTSNPN; CDR2 reads SVGIG (reference sequence). The CDR3 length is 13 residues. CDR3 in DNA: TGTGCCTGGAGTCCTCCCTCGACAGATGAAGCTTTCTTT. Protein: CAWSPPSTDEAFF.